This T cell receptor (beta chain) comes out of a study of blood T cell repertoires in COVID-19. Losses at the gene ends were 4 bases for V and 4 bases for J; bases not matched to a gene: 4. The CDR3 has 13 amino acids. Per germline, CDR1 SNHLY and CDR2 FYNNEI. The protocol was immunoSEQ multiplex PCR, while the TCRdb copy is restricted to in-frame clones and leaves out a portion. The repertoire holds approximately 65,000 clones, approximately 80% seen once, with approximately 3.5% in the top ten. The gene calls are TRBV2 and TRBJ2-7; 7 nucleotides align to TRBD1. This sequence was found in a woman between 35 and 50 years old with acute COVID-19. Sequenced sample: PBMCs or T cells enriched from blood (not recorded which). As DNA, the CDR3 is TGTGCCAGCAGTGGACAGGGAAGGTACGAGCAGTACGTC. This codes for CASSGQGRYEQYV.